The source of this TCR beta chain is a study of blood T cell repertoires in COVID-19. The V gene's germline CDR1 is KGHSH and CDR2 LQKENI. The V gene lost 2 bases and the J gene lost 1 base, with 8 bases spanning the gap. This CDR3 is built from 14 residues. Assay: immunoSEQ multiplex PCR; the TCRdb copy retains only in-frame clones and omits some. Of about 70,000 clones detected, approximately 80% appear once; the ten largest clones hold 20% to 25%. The rearrangement joins TRBV18 to TRBJ1-1; possibly TRBD1 for D (6 bases). Sequencing used peripheral blood. This TCR was sampled from a woman in her seventies with acute or convalescent COVID-19. The CDR3 DNA reads TGTGCCAGCTCACCAACAGGGTGGAACACTGAAGCTTTCTTT. Amino acid sequence: CASSPTGWNTEAFF.